Described below is a single T cell receptor (beta chain) sequence and its context. The germline V and J ends were trimmed by 2 bases and 4 bases, with 8 bases remaining between them. This CDR3 has 13 amino acids. Looked up from germline, CDR1 is MDHEN and CDR2 is SYDVKM. In the original processing: Amplification from reference gene primers served as the basis for estimated nucleated cell counts. Clones were read by immunoSEQ multiplex PCR, and TCRdb kept only the in-frame ones, dropping some. That table gives V, J and clone size, and the DNA gave D and trimming. This table has 100,000 to 150,000 clones, roughly three quarters appearing once. This specimen comes from a study of blood T cell repertoires in COVID-19. Study as a whole: Sources were T cells, B-cell-depleted T cells, or PBMCs; the material itself was cDNA or gDNA.

The V gene is TRBV28, the J gene TRBJ1-1, with unresolved D. The sample comprised peripheral blood. The TCR originated in a woman aged 70-85 years with acute or convalescent COVID-19. In DNA form, the CDR3 reads TGTGCCAGCAGTTTAACGGGAGCCACTGAAGCTTTCTTT. It encodes CASSLTGATEAFF.